Detailed here is one T cell receptor beta chain. This specimen comes from a study of shared clonotypes between healthy human individuals. CD45RO negativity and positive selection for CCR7 defined naive CD8 cells, a population that excluded terminally differentiated effector memory CD45RA+ cells. Profiled with immunoSEQ multiplex PCR; TCRdb holds only in-frame clones, not every one. The table has some 2,100,000 clones, more than 85% seen once. What was sequenced was naive CD8+ T cells from PBMCs. The clonotype originates from a man aged 18 to 29 in good health. Some clones in this sample may be carry-over from other donors' samples.

CDR3 in amino acids: CASTGQGERGYTF. The CDR3 DNA reads TGTGCCAGTACAGGACAGGGGGAACGTGGCTACACCTTC. This sequence joins TRBV19 and TRBJ1-2, with 10 bases matching TRBD1. The CDR3 covers 13 residues. V was clipped by 7 bases and J by 7 bases; unmatched bases: 6. CDR1 is LNHDA and CDR2 is SQIVND in the germline V gene (reference sequence). Full variable domain (remainder filled in from reference TRBV19 and TRBJ1-2): DGGITQSPKYLFRKEGQNVTLSCEQNLNHDAMYWYRQDPGQGLRLIYYSQIVNDFQKGDIAEGYSVSREKKESFPLTVTSAQKNPTAFYLCASTGQGERGYTFGSGTRLTVV.